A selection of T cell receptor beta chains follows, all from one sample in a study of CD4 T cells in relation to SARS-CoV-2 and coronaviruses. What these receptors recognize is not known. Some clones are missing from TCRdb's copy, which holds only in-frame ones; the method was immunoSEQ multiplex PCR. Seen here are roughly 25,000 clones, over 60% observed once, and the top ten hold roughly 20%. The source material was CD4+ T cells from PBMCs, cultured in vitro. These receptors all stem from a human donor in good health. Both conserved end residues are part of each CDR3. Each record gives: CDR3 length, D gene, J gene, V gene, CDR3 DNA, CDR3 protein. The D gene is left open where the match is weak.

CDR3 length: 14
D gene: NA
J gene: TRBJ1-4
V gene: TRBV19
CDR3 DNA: TGTGCCAGTAGTAGAGACGTTCTCAATGAAAAACTGTTTTTT
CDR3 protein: CASSRDVLNEKLFF

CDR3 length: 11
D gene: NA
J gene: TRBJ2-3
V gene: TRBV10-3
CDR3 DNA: TGTGCCATCGGGCTGCTAGATACGCAGTATTTT
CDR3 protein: CAIGLLDTQYF

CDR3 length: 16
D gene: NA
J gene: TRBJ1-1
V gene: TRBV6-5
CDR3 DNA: TGTGCCAGCAGTTTCGACGGACTCCTCCGGGACACTGAAGCTTTCTTT
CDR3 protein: CASSFDGLLRDTEAFF

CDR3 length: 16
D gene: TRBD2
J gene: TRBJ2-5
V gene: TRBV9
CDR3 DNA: TGTGCCAGCAGCGTAGCTCCTAGCGGGGGGGTAGAGACCCAGTACTTC
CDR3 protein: CASSVAPSGGVETQYF

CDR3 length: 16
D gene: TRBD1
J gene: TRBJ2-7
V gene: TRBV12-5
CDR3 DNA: TGTGCTAGTGGTTTGACAAGACAGGGGGATCGTTACGAGCAGTACTTC
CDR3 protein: CASGLTRQGDRYEQYF

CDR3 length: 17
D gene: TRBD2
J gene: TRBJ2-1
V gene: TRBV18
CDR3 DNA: TGTGCCAGCTCACCACCAATCGGGGGGTCTTCCTACAATGAGCAGTTCTTC
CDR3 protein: CASSPPIGGSSYNEQFF

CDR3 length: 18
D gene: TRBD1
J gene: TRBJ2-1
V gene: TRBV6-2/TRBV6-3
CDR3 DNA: TGTGCCAGCAGTTACTCCCCCCCCGGGACAGGTCTCTACAATGAGCAGTTCTTC
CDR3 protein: CASSYSPPGTGLYNEQFF

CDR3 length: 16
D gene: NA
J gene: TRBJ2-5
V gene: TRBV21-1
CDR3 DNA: TGTGCCAGCAGCAGCAGACAGGGAGCCACGAGGGAGACCCAGTACTTC
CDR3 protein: CASSSRQGATRETQYF

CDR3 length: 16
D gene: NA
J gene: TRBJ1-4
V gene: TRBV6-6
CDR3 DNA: TGTGCCAGCAGTTACCGGGGCCGGGGAACTAATGAAAAACTGTTTTTT
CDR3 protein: CASSYRGRGTNEKLFF

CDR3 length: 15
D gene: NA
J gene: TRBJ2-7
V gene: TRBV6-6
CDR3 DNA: TGTGCCAGCAGCAAGGACGGGGGTGGCTCCTACGAGCAGTACTTC
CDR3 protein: CASSKDGGGSYEQYF

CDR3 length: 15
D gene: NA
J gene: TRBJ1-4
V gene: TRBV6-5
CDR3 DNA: TGTGCCAGCAGTTCCCCCATACGGGGGAACGAAAAACTGTTTTTT
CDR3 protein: CASSSPIRGNEKLFF

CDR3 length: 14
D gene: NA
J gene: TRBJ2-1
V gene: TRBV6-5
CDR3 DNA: TGTGCCAGCAGTTACCCGAGTCGGTACAATGAGCAGTTCTTC
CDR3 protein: CASSYPSRYNEQFF

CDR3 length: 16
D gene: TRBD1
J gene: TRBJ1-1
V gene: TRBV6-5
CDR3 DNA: TGTGCCAGCAGTTACTATTGGACAGGGGATGACACTGAAGCTTTCTTT
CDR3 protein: CASSYYWTGDDTEAFF

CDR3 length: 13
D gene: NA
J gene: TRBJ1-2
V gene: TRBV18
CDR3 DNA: TGTGCCAGCTCACCGCAGGACGGAGATGGCTACACCTTC
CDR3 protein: CASSPQDGDGYTF

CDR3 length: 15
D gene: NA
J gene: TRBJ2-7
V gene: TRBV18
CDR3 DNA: TGTGCCAGCTCACCGCGGGACACCTACTCCTACGAGCAGTACTTC
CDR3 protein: CASSPRDTYSYEQYF

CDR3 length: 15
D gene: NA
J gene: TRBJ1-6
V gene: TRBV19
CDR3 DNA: TGTGCCAGTAGTATAAGACCGGTCTCTAATTCACCCCTCCACTTT
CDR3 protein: CASSIRPVSNSPLHF

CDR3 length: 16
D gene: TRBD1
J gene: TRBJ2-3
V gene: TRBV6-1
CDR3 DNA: TGTGCCAGCAGTGGCTTAAAAGACAGGGTTACGGATACGCAGTATTTT
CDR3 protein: CASSGLKDRVTDTQYF

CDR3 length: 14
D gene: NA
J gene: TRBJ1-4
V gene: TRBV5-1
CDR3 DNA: TGCGCCAGCAGCTTGGGGCAGCCTAATGAAAAACTGTTTTTT
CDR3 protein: CASSLGQPNEKLFF

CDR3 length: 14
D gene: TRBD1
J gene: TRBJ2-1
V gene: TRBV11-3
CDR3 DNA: TGTGCCAGCAGCTTAGACTCAGGGGGATATGAGCAGTTCTTC
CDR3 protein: CASSLDSGGYEQFF

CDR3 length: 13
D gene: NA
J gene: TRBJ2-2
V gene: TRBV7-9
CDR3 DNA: TGTGCCAGCCGGGCGGGATTCACCGGGGAGCTGTTTTTT
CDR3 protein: CASRAGFTGELFF

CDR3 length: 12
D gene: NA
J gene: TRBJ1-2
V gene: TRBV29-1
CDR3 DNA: TGCAGCGTTGGGGGATCGAACTATGGCTACACCTTC
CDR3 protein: CSVGGSNYGYTF

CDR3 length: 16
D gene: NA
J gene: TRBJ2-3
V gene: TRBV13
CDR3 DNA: TGTGCCAGCAGCTTAGTTGCGGGGCCAGGAGCAGATACGCAGTATTTT
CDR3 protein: CASSLVAGPGADTQYF

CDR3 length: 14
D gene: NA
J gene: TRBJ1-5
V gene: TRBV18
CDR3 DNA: TGTGCCAGCTCACCACCTGGACTCGCTCAGCCCCAGCATTTT
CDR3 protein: CASSPPGLAQPQHF

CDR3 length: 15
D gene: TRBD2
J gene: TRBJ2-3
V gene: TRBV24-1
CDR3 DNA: TGTGCCACCAGTAGCGGGGGGGCAGGCACAGATACGCAGTATTTT
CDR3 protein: CATSSGGAGTDTQYF